This entry lists 6 T cell receptor beta chains sequenced from one sample in a study of T cell repertoires in cytomegalovirus infection. No antigen has been identified for these receptors. TCRdb re-derived calls from the reads in MiXCR, one entry per CDR3 protein. Of 43,000 or so distinct CDR3 sequences detected, around 21% appear once; the ten largest clones hold less than 70%. The sequenced sample was CD8+ T cells from cultured PBMCs, obtained from culture after CMV antigen stimulation. All receptors derive from a human donor in good health (CMV status not recorded). Some clones in this sample may be carry-over from other donors' samples.

This clonotype has ten or more counts. The chain carries TRBV19 and TRBJ2-1, with 7 bases identical to TRBD2. Unmatched junction bases numbered 12, after V lost 3 bases and J lost 10 bases. The germline gives CDR1 LNHDA, CDR2 SQIVND (reference sequence). The CDR3 extends over 15 amino acids. The CDR3 nucleotides are TGTGCCAGTAGTATTGGGAGGGAGCGGAGCGGGGAGCAGTTCTTC. This sequence encodes CASSIGRERSGEQFF.

This chain uses TRBV4-3 with TRBJ2-1; 8 bases agree with TRBD2. This CDR3 is 15 amino acids long. The germline V gene encodes CDR1 LGHNA and CDR2 YSLEER. V lost 0 bases and J lost 3; bases outside the gene matches: 1. The CDR3 DNA sequence: TGCGCCAGCAGCCAAGACAGCGGGGGCTACAATGAGCAGTTCTTC. Translating gives CASSQDSGGYNEQFF.

This clonotype occurred a few times. This sequence joins TRBV5-1 and TRBJ1-1; 10 bases fit TRBD1. With 4 bases clipped from V and 5 bases from J, the junction kept 5 bases outside the gene matches. Germline V CDR1 and CDR2: SGHRS, YFSETQ. The CDR3 runs to 14 residues. This CDR3 is CASSQTGGRTEAFF. The CDR3, as DNA: TGCGCCAGCAGCCAGACAGGGGGCCGGACTGAAGCTTTCTTT. The complete variable domain, with remaining parts taken from reference TRBV5-1 and TRBJ1-1, reads KAGVTQTPRYLIKTRGQQVTLSCSPISGHRSVSWYQQTPGQGLQFLFEYFSETQRNKGNFPGRFSGRQFSNSRSEMNVSTLELGDSALYLCASSQTGGRTEAFFGQGTRLTVV.

This clonotype was counted only a few times. For the CDR3, the DNA is TGTGCCAGCAGCCCGCAACAGGGAACTGAAGCTTTCTTT. This codes for CASSPQQGTEAFF. V and J are TRBV9 and TRBJ1-1; D is possibly TRBD1 (6 bases). V was cut by 4 bases and J by 5 bases, with 12 bases left in between. Germline CDR1 reads SGDLS; CDR2 reads YYNGEE. The CDR3 totals 13 residues.

V gene TRBV7-9 combines with J gene TRBJ2-1; D might be TRBD2 (6 bases). Between the trimmed V and J ends, which lost 1 base and 5 bases, there was a span of 6 bases. CDR1 is SEHNR and CDR2 is FQNEAQ in the germline V gene (reference sequence). This CDR3 is 13 amino acids long. CDR3 loop: CASSLVADNEQFF. In DNA form, the CDR3 reads TGTGCCAGCAGCTTAGTAGCGGACAATGAGCAGTTCTTC.

The V and J genes are TRBV18 and TRBJ2-7; D is uncertain. The CDR3 is 13 residues long. The germline V gene encodes CDR1 KGHSH and CDR2 LQKENI. Trimming left V 2 bases short and J 1 base short, with 6 bases between. CDR3 nucleotide sequence: TGTGCCAGCTCACCAGGGGAATCCTACGAGCAGTACTTC. Its translation: CASSPGESYEQYF.